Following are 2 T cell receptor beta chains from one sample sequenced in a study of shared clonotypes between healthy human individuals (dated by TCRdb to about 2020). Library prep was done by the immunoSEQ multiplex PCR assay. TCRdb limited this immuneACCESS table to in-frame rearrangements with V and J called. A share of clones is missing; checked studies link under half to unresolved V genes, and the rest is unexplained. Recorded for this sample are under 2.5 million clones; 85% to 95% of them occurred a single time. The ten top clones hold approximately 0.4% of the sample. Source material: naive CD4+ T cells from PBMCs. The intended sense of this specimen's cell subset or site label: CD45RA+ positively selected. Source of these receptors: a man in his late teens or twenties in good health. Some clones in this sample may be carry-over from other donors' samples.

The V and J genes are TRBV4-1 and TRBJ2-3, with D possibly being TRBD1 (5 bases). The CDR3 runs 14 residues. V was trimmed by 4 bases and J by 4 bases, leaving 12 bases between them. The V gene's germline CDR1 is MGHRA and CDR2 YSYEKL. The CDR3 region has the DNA TGCGCCAGCAGCCCCCGCCAGGGATCAGATACGCAGTATTTT. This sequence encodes CASSPRQGSDTQYF.

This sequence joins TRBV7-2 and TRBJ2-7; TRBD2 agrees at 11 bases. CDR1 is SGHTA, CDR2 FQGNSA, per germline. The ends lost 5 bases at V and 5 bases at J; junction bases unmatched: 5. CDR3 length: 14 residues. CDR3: CASSISGRAHEQYF. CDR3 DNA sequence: TGTGCCAGCAGCATTAGCGGGAGGGCCCACGAGCAGTACTTC.